Listed here is a single T cell receptor beta chain. Its antigen remains undetermined. Within one base of it there is no much larger clone, and no base qualities were kept. Sequencing instrument: Illumina HiSeq 1500. TCRdb handled the public reads itself, with Q25 trimming in fastp and clone calling in MiXCR, and kept productive beta chains. Rows matching on CDR3 protein sequence are summarized as one entry with the most common DNA and genes. This sample holds around 34,000 distinct CDR3 sequences; over 50% were observed only once. Clones ranked in the top ten supply about nine tenths of the sample. This sample is part of a study of T cell repertoires in cytomegalovirus infection (dated by TCRdb to the late 2010s). Looking at the study overall: Recently identified HLA-C-restricted CMV epitopes, whose presentation resists viral immunomodulation, were targeted by peptide stimulations together with well-studied HLA-B-restricted epitopes. Because public TCR beta signatures pointed to carriage of CMV infection together with the matching HLA type, the HLA type of each donor mattered for the analysis. Summary of the overall study and its limitations: In both this cohort and an independent cohort of 350 or so donors, the cumulative frequency of public TCR beta family members distinguished carriers of CMV infection plus the relevant HLA type. The ex vivo response was dominated by HLA-C-restricted CMV-specific TCR beta clonotypes, and the single most frequent clonotype in two of eight donors was supplied by these HLA-C-restricted clonotypes.

Including cysteine and phenylalanine, the CDR3 has 17 amino acids. Only CDR3 DNA is held: 51 bases, read in frame from base 1. CDR1 is given as SGHTA and CDR2 as FQGNSA, both from the germline V gene. V and J are truncated by 1 base and 0 bases respectively, leaving an intervening sequence of 13 bases. This specimen's treatment or condition label, interpreted: in vitro stimulation with specific CMV peptide epitopes to enrich CMV-specific T cells. The sequence is built from TRBV7-2 and TRBJ1-5, with the D segment identity uncertain. The sequence was collected from a human donor in good health (CMV status not recorded). Some clones in this sample may be carry-over from other donors' samples. The specimen comprised CD8+ T cells from cultured PBMCs, sampled from culture after CMV antigen stimulation. The DNA is as follows: TGTACCAGCAGCTTAGTTCGGAGGGCCTATAGCAATCAGCCCCAGCATTTT. Its protein reads: CTSSLVRRAYSNQPQHF.